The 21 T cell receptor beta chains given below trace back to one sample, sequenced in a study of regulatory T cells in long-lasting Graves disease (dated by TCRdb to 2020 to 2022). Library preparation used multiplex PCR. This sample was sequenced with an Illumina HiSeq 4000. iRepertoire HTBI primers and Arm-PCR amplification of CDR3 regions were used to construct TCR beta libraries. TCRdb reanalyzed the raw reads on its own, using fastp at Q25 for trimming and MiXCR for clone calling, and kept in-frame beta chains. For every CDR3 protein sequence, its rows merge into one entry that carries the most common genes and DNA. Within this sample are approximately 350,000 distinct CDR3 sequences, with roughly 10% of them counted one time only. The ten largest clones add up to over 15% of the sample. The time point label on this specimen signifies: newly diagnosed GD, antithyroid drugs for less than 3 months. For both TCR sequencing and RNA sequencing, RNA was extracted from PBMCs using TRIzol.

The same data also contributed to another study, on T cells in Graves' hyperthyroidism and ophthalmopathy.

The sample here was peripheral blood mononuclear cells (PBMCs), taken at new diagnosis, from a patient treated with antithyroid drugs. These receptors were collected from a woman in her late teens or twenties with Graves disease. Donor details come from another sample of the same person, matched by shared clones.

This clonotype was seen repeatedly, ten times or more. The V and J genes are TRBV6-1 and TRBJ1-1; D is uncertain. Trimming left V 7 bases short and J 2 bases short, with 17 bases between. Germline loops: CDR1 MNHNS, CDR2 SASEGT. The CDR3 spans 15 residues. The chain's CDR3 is CASKIRWGVNTEAFF. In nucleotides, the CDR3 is TGTGCCAGCAAAATACGGTGGGGAGTAAACACTGAAGCTTTCTTT.

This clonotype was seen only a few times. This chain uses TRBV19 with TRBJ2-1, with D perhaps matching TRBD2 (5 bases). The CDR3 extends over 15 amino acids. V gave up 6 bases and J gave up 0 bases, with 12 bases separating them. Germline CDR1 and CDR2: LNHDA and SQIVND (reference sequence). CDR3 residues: CASRRLDFSYNEQFF. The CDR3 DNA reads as TGTGCCAGTAGGCGGTTGGACTTCTCCTACAATGAGCAGTTCTTC.

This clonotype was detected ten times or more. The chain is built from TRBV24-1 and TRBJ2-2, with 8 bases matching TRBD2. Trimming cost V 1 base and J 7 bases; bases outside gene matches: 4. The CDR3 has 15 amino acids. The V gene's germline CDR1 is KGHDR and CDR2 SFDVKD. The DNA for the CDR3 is TGTGCCACCAGTGATTTAGGACTAGCAGTCGGGGAGCTGTTTTTT. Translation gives CATSDLGLAVGELFF.

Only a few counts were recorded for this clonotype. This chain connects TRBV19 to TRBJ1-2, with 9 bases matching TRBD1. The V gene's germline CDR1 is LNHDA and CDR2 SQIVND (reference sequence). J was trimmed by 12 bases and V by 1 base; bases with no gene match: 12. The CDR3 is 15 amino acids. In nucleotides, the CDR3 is TGTGCCAGTAGTATAGCATGGGACAGGGTAGATTTGAACACCTTC. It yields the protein CASSIAWDRVDLNTF.

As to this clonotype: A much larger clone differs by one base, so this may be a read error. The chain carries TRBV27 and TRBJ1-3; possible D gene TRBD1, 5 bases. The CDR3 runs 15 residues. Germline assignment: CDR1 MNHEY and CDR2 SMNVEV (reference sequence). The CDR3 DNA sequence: TGTGCCAGCAGTCCCCTCGGGGGGATTGGAGACACCATATATTTT. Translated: CASSPLGGIGDTIYF.

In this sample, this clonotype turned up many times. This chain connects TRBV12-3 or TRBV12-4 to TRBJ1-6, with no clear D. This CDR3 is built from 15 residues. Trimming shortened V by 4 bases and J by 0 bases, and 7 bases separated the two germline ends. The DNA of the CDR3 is TGTGCCAGCAGTTCGTGGAGCTCCTATAATTCACCCCTCCACTTT. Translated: CASSSWSSYNSPLHF.

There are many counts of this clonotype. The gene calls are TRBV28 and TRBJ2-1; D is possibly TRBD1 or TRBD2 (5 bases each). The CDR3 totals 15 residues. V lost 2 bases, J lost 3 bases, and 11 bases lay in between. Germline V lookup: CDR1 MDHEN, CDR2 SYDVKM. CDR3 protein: CASSLGGVRYNEQFF. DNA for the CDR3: TGTGCCAGCAGTTTAGGGGGTGTCCGCTACAATGAGCAGTTCTTC.

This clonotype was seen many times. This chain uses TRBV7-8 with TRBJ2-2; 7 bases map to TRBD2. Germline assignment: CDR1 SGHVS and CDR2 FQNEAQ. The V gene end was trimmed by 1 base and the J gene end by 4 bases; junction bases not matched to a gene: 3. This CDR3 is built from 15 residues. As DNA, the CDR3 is TGTGCCAGCAGCTTAGTGGCGGGAGTCACCGGGGAGCTGTTTTTT. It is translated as CASSLVAGVTGELFF.

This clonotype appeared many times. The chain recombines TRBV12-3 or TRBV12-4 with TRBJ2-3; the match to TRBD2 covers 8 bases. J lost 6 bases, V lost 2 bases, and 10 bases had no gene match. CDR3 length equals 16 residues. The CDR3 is CASSLYLSGGLDTQYF. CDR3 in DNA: TGTGCCAGCAGTTTATATTTAAGCGGGGGTTTGGATACGCAGTATTTT.

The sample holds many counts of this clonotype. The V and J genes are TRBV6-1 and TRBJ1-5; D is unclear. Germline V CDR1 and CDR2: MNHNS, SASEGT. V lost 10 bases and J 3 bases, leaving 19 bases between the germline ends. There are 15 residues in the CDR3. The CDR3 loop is CATTPAGRVNQPQHF. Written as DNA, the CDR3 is TGTGCCACCACCCCGGCGGGGAGGGTCAATCAGCCCCAGCATTTT.

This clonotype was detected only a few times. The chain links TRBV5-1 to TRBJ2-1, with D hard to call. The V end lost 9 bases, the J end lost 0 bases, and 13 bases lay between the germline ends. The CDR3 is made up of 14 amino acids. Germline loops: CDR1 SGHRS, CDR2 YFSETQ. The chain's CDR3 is CATEDAPSYNEQFF. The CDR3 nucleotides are TGCGCCACCGAGGACGCACCCTCCTACAATGAGCAGTTCTTC. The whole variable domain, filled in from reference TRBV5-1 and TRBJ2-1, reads KAGVTQTPRYLIKTRGQQVTLSCSPISGHRSVSWYQQTPGQGLQFLFEYFSETQRNKGNFPGRFSGRQFSNSRSEMNVSTLELGDSALYLCATEDAPSYNEQFFGPGTRLTVL.

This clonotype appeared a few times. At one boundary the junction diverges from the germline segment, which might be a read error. The CDR3 protein is CASSGGLGHYGYTF. The CDR3 coding sequence is TGTGCCAGCAGCGGGGGCCTCGGGCACTATGGCTACACCTTC. The chain uses TRBV4-1 and TRBJ1-2; D perhaps matches TRBD1 (6 bases). This CDR3 region has 14 residues. Germline lookup yields CDR1 MGHRA and CDR2 YSYEKL.

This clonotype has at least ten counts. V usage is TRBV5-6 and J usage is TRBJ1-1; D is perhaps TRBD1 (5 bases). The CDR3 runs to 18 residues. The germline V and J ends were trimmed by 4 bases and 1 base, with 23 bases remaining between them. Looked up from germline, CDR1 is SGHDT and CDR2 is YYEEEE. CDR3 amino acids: CASSRIGSLVGTNTEAFF. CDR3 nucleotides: TGTGCCAGCAGCCGTATAGGGAGCTTGGTGGGGACGAACACTGAAGCTTTCTTT.

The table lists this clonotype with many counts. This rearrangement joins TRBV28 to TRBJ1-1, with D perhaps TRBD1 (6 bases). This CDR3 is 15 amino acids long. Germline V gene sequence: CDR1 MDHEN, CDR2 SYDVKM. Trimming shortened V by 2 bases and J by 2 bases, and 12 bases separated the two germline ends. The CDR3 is CASSLAGGLNTEAFF. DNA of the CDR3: TGTGCCAGCAGTTTAGCGGGGGGCCTAAACACTGAAGCTTTCTTT.

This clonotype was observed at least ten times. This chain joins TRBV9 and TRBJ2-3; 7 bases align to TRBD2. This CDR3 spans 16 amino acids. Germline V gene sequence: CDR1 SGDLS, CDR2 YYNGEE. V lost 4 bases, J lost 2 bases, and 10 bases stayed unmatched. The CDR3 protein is CASSSYPGGLTDTQYF. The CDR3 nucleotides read TGTGCCAGCAGCTCCTACCCGGGGGGACTCACAGATACGCAGTATTTT.

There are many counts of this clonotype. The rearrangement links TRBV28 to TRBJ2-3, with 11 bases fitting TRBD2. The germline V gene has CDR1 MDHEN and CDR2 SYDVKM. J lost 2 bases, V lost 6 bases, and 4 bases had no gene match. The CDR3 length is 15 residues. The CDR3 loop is CASRRLAGHTDTQYF. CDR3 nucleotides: TGTGCCAGCAGGAGACTAGCGGGGCACACAGATACGCAGTATTTT.

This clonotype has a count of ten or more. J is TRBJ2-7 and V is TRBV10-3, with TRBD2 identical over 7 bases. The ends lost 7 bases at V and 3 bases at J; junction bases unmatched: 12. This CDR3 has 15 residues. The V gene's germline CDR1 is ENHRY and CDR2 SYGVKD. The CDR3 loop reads CAITTGAGAGYEQYF. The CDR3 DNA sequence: TGTGCCATCACAACCGGCGCGGGAGCGGGCTACGAGCAGTACTTC.

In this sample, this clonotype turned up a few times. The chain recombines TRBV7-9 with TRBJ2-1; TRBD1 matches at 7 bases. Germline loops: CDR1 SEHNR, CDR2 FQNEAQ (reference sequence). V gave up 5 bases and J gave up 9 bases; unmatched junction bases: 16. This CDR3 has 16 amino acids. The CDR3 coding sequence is TGTGCCAGCAGCCCGCGAAACAGGGGAACGTTGGGTGAGCAGTTCTTC. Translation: CASSPRNRGTLGEQFF.

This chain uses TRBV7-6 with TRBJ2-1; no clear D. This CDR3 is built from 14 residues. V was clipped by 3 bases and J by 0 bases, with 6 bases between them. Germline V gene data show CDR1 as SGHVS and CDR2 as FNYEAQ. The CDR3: CASSFANSYNEQFF. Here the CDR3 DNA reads TGTGCCAGCAGCTTTGCTAACTCCTACAATGAGCAGTTCTTC.

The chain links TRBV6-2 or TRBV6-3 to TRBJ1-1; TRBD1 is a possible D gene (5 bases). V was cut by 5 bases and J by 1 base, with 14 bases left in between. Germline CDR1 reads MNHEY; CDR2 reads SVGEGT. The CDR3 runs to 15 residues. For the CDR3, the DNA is TGTGCCAGCAGTCAGGAAGACGGGGCGAACACTGAAGCTTTCTTT. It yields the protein CASSQEDGANTEAFF.

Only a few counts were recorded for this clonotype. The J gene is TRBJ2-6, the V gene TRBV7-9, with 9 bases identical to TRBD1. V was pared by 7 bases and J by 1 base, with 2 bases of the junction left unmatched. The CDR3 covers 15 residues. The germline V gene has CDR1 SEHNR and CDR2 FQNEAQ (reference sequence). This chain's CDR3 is CASTGQGSGANVLTF. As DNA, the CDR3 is TGTGCCAGCACGGGACAGGGTTCTGGGGCCAACGTCCTGACTTTC.